These 24 T cell receptor beta chains share one sample of origin, sequenced in a study of CXCR3-negative and CXCR3-positive naive CD8 T cells. UMI-labeled 5' RACE TRB cDNA libraries were prepared from the cells. TCRdb derives one entry per CDR3 protein from the 5' RACE reads, leaving out DNA. In total, the table holds about 56,000 distinct CDR3 sequences. Input material: memory CD8+ T cells from blood. The origin of the receptors is a human donor in good health. Some clones in this sample may be carry-over from other donors' samples.

The chain is built from TRBV14 and TRBJ2-1; TCRdb proposes TRBD1, but this gene call is untestable without DNA. In germline, CDR1 is SGHDN, CDR2 FVKESK. The CDR3 is 16 amino acids. The CDR3 spells CASSQGWQGGYNEQFF.

The chain combines TRBV20-1 with TRBJ1-1; without DNA, the TCRdb call of TRBD1 cannot be checked. Germline CDR1 DFQATT, CDR2 SNEGSKA (reference sequence). The length of the CDR3 is 13 residues. The chain's CDR3 is CSAREQGNTEAFF.

This chain joins TRBV7-9 and TRBJ1-2; the D gene TCRdb calls, TRBD1, cannot be checked with no DNA. This CDR3 comprises 11 residues. Germline V gene data show CDR1 as SEHNR and CDR2 as FQNEAQ (reference sequence). The CDR3: CASSGTGRYTF.

This rearrangement joins TRBV4-3 to TRBJ2-1; TCRdb's D call of TRBD1 is untestable without DNA. Germline values: CDR1 LGHNA, CDR2 YSLEER. The CDR3 runs 16 residues. Here the CDR3 reads CASSQMTGGSYNEQFF.

The rearrangement joins TRBV7-3 to TRBJ2-3; TCRdb reports TRBD1, a call that lacks DNA to check it against. The CDR3 extends over 12 amino acids. Germline CDR1 and CDR2: SGHTA and FQGTGA. CDR3 in amino acids: CASSSDGIEQYF.

The rearrangement links TRBV6-2 or TRBV6-3 to TRBJ2-7. CDR3 size: 11 residues. The V gene's germline CDR1 is MNHEY and CDR2 SVGEGT. The CDR3 is CASSTVYEQYF.

This chain uses TRBV11-2 with TRBJ2-3; with no DNA, the TCRdb D assignment of TRBD2 cannot be verified. The germline V gene encodes CDR1 SGHAT and CDR2 FQNNGV. CDR3 length equals 17 residues. The CDR3 loop is CASSSTSGGADVDTQYF.

The chain links TRBV5-5 to TRBJ2-1; TCRdb designates TRBD1, a call that cannot be tested without DNA. CDR3 size: 15 residues. Germline assignment: CDR1 SGHKS and CDR2 YYEKEE (reference sequence). The chain's CDR3 is CASSLWTGDYNEQFF.

V gene TRBV6-5 combines with J gene TRBJ2-1; checking the TCRdb D call of TRBD2 is not possible without DNA. This CDR3 comprises 13 residues. From germline, CDR1 is MNHEY and CDR2 SVGAGI. The CDR3 loop is CASSLTSNNEQFF.

This rearrangement joins TRBV6-1 to TRBJ2-3; the D call of TRBD2 rests on TCRdb alone, since no DNA is present to check it. Germline-derived CDR1 and CDR2 are MNHNS and SASEGT. This CDR3 has 15 amino acids. CDR3 sequence reads: CASSLTSGSGDTQYF.

The chain joins TRBV13 to TRBJ2-5; as DNA is missing, the TRBD2 call by TCRdb cannot be tested. There are 13 residues in the CDR3. Germline lookup yields CDR1 PRHDT and CDR2 FYEKMQ (reference sequence). The CDR3: CASSSRDGETQYF. The variable domain in full, completed from reference TRBV13 and TRBJ2-5, reads AAGVIQSPRHLIKEKRETATLKCYPIPRHDTVYWYQQGPGQDPQFLISFYEKMQSDKGSIPDRFSAQQFSDYHSELNMSSLELGDSALYFCASSSRDGETQYFGPGTRLLVL.

The chain uses TRBV12-3 or TRBV12-4 and TRBJ2-5; TCRdb designates TRBD1, a call that cannot be tested without DNA. The CDR3 spans 17 residues. The chain's CDR3 is CASSPSGTGMVQETQYF.

The chain links TRBV20-1 to TRBJ2-7; TCRdb names TRBD1, which stays unverified in the absence of DNA. There are 11 residues in the CDR3. Germline CDR1 is DFQATT and CDR2 is SNEGSKA (reference sequence). This CDR3 reads CSASRGHEQYF.

The J gene is TRBJ2-3, the V gene TRBV12-3 or TRBV12-4; TCRdb picks TRBD2, but there is no DNA to check that call. This CDR3 spans 15 amino acids. Here the CDR3 reads CASSLVLAWTDTQYF.

V gene TRBV6-4 combines with J gene TRBJ2-1; TCRdb gives TRBD1 as the D gene, but with no DNA this cannot be confirmed. Germline V gene sequence: CDR1 MRHNA, CDR2 SNTAGT. CDR3 size: 15 residues. CDR3 residues: CASSDSSGAANEQFF.

The chain joins TRBV12-3 or TRBV12-4 to TRBJ1-2; lacking DNA, the TRBD1 call made by TCRdb goes unchecked. The CDR3 spans 13 residues. This CDR3 reads CASSFSGSYGYTF.

The V gene is TRBV9, the J gene TRBJ1-1; the TCRdb call, TRBD1, lacks DNA for checking. The CDR3 is 14 residues long. Germline values: CDR1 SGDLS, CDR2 YYNGEE. CDR3 sequence reads: CASSPPGGNTEAFF. Drawing the rest from reference TRBV9 and TRBJ1-1, the complete variable domain is DSGVTQTPKHLITATGQRVTLRCSPRSGDLSVYWYQQSLDQGLQFLIQYYNGEERAKGNILERFSAQQFPDLHSELNLSSLELGDSALYFCASSPPGGNTEAFFGQGTRLTVV.

This sequence joins TRBV12-3 or TRBV12-4 and TRBJ1-2. There are 14 residues in the CDR3. CDR3 region: CASRYGTAGYGYTF.

The V gene is TRBV20-1, the J gene TRBJ2-2. This CDR3 spans 14 amino acids. Germline-derived CDR1 and CDR2 are DFQATT and SNEGSKA (reference sequence). The CDR3 protein is CSASSVRFPGELFF.

The V gene is TRBV4-1, the J gene TRBJ2-1; the D gene TCRdb calls, TRBD2, cannot be checked with no DNA. The CDR3 totals 19 residues. The germline gives CDR1 MGHRA, CDR2 YSYEKL. CDR3 amino acids: CASSQLTGTSGGRLDEQFF.

Frequency places this clonotype as medium-sized. V gene TRBV14 combines with J gene TRBJ2-1; TCRdb gives TRBD1 as the D gene, but with no DNA this cannot be confirmed. CDR1 and CDR2 (germline): SGHDN, FVKESK. The CDR3 runs 15 residues. Here the CDR3 reads CASSQGAGSYNEQFF.

The chain uses TRBV27 and TRBJ2-3; TCRdb designates TRBD1, a call that cannot be tested without DNA. The CDR3 extends over 14 amino acids. The V gene's germline CDR1 is MNHEY and CDR2 SMNVEV (reference sequence). This CDR3 is CASSLTGGRDTQYF.

J is TRBJ2-3 and V is TRBV28; absent DNA, TCRdb's TRBD1 call cannot be checked. The CDR3 has 15 residues. Germline V CDR1 and CDR2: MDHEN, SYDVKM. CDR3 region: CASDPGGSLEDTQYF.

The chain uses TRBV9 and TRBJ2-1; TCRdb proposes TRBD2, but this gene call is untestable without DNA. The CDR3 covers 14 residues. The V gene's germline CDR1 is SGDLS and CDR2 YYNGEE. The CDR3 reads CASSPSGLGGEQFF.